This is a list of T cell receptor beta chains from one sample in a study of blood T cell repertoires in COVID-19. Profiled with immunoSEQ multiplex PCR; TCRdb holds only in-frame clones, not every one. The data hold 35,000 to 50,000 clones, with about four fifths observed a single time. The sequencing input was peripheral blood. The origin of the receptors is an elderly woman with acute or convalescent COVID-19. The CDR3 runs from the conserved cysteine through the conserved F or W. A D gene is named only where the DNA matches it firmly. Not all rows give a size; the values are once, few, many and, for expanded clones, a class.

CDR3 length: 14
V gene: TRBV2
D gene: TRBD1
clone size: once
J gene: TRBJ2-2
CDR3 DNA: TGTGCCAGCAGGGGGACAGTGAGGACCGGGGAGCTGTTTTTT
CDR3 protein: CASRGTVRTGELFF

CDR3 length: 13
V gene: TRBV11-3
D gene: -
clone size: -
J gene: TRBJ1-1
CDR3 DNA: TGTGCCAGCAGCTTAGGCCTAAACACTGAAGCTTTCTTT
CDR3 protein: CASSLGLNTEAFF

CDR3 length: 16
V gene: TRBV6-6
D gene: -
clone size: -
J gene: TRBJ2-6
CDR3 DNA: TGTGCCAGCAGTGCTACTGCGGGGTATGGGGCCAACGTCCTGACTTTC
CDR3 protein: CASSATAGYGANVLTF

CDR3 length: 15
V gene: TRBV7-2
D gene: TRBD1
clone size: -
J gene: TRBJ2-7
CDR3 DNA: TGTGCCAGCAGCCAAGGGACAGGAGGGCCCTACGAGCAGTACTTC
CDR3 protein: CASSQGTGGPYEQYF

CDR3 length: 15
V gene: TRBV6-2/TRBV6-3
D gene: TRBD1
clone size: -
J gene: TRBJ1-4
CDR3 DNA: TGTGCCAGCAGTAGCCCGGACAGGGGGCAAGAAAAACTGTTTTTT
CDR3 protein: CASSSPDRGQEKLFF

CDR3 length: 13
V gene: TRBV5-1
D gene: -
clone size: once
J gene: TRBJ1-2
CDR3 DNA: TGCGCCAGCAGCTTGCAGGGGAACTATGGCTACACCTTC
CDR3 protein: CASSLQGNYGYTF

CDR3 length: 15
V gene: TRBV5-6
D gene: TRBD1
clone size: -
J gene: TRBJ1-5
CDR3 DNA: TGTGCCAGCAGCTTGTATGGGACAGTTCGTCAGCCCCAGCATTTT
CDR3 protein: CASSLYGTVRQPQHF

CDR3 length: 12
V gene: TRBV29-1
D gene: -
clone size: -
J gene: TRBJ2-3
CDR3 DNA: TGCAGCGTTGAAGATCTAACAGATACGCAGTATTTT
CDR3 protein: CSVEDLTDTQYF

CDR3 length: 14
V gene: TRBV27
D gene: -
clone size: few
J gene: TRBJ1-6
CDR3 DNA: TGTGCCAGCAGTCTGGACATGGTGGGTTCACCCCTCCACTTT
CDR3 protein: CASSLDMVGSPLHF

CDR3 length: 15
V gene: TRBV27
D gene: TRBD2
clone size: -
J gene: TRBJ2-3
CDR3 DNA: TGTGCCAGCAGTTTACGGCGGGGGATTACAGATACGCAGTATTTT
CDR3 protein: CASSLRRGITDTQYF

CDR3 length: 16
V gene: TRBV2
D gene: TRBD2
clone size: -
J gene: TRBJ2-3
CDR3 DNA: TGTGCCAGCAGTCCCTTGGGCGGGGGTTGGACAGATACGCAGTATTTT
CDR3 protein: CASSPLGGGWTDTQYF

CDR3 length: 14
V gene: TRBV7-2
D gene: -
clone size: -
J gene: TRBJ1-6
CDR3 DNA: TGTGCCAGCAGCTGGGGGCCTACTAATTCACCCCTCCACTTT
CDR3 protein: CASSWGPTNSPLHF

CDR3 length: 15
V gene: TRBV5-1
D gene: -
clone size: -
J gene: TRBJ2-3
CDR3 DNA: TGCGCCAGCAGCTTTGGGGCCGCAGGCACAGATACGCAGTATTTT
CDR3 protein: CASSFGAAGTDTQYF

CDR3 length: 16
V gene: TRBV19
D gene: -
clone size: -
J gene: TRBJ2-3
CDR3 DNA: TGTGCCAGTAGTATAGGCCCAGGTTCTGCCACAGATACGCAGTATTTT
CDR3 protein: CASSIGPGSATDTQYF

CDR3 length: 17
V gene: TRBV4-1
D gene: -
clone size: -
J gene: TRBJ2-7
CDR3 DNA: TGCGCCAGCAGCCACGGCCGGGGACAATGGCCATCCTACGAGCAGTACTTC
CDR3 protein: CASSHGRGQWPSYEQYF

CDR3 length: 16
V gene: TRBV3-1/TRBV3-2
D gene: TRBD1
clone size: -
J gene: TRBJ1-6
CDR3 DNA: TGTGCCAGCAGCCCCCGGACAGGGGGGAATAATTCACCCCTCCACTTT
CDR3 protein: CASSPRTGGNNSPLHF

CDR3 length: 13
V gene: TRBV10-3
D gene: TRBD1
clone size: -
J gene: TRBJ1-2
CDR3 DNA: TGTGCCATCAGTGAGGGACAGGAGGATGGCTACACCTTC
CDR3 protein: CAISEGQEDGYTF